This T cell receptor (beta chain) was obtained from a study of early T cells in non-severe SARS-CoV-2 infection. One entry per CDR3 protein results from TCRdb running MiXCR on the 5' RACE reads. The sample has about 45,000 distinct CDR3 sequences, roughly 11% seen once. Ten or more counts support this clonotype. Sequenced sample: whole blood. This receptor was identified in an adult who was a healthcare worker with PCR-confirmed SARS-CoV-2 infection or an uninfected control (not recorded which).

The DNA for the CDR3 is TGTGCCAGCAGTTTCTCTAGCGGGGGCACCGGGGAGCTGTTTTTT. Its protein is CASSFSSGGTGELFF. The chain has TRBV27 and TRBJ2-2, with 10 bases matching TRBD2. This CDR3 is 15 amino acids long. Germline V gives CDR1 MNHEY, CDR2 SMNVEV (reference sequence). J gave up 4 bases and V 3 bases, and 2 bases lay outside the gene matches.